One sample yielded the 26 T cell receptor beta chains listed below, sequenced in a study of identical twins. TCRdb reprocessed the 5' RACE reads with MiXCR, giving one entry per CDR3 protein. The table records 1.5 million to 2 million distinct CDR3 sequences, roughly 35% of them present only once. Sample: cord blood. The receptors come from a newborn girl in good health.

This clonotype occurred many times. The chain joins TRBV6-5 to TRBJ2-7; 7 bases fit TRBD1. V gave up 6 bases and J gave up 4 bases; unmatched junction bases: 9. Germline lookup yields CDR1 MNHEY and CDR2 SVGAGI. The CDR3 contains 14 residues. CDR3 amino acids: CASRPDPTGYEQYF. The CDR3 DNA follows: TGTGCCAGCAGACCCGACCCGACAGGGTACGAGCAGTACTTC.

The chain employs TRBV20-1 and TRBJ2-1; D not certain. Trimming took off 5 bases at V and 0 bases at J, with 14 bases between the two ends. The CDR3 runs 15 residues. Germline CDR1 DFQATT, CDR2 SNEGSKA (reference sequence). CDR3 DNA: TGCAGTGCTCCCCGCCTTCCGAGCTCCTACAATGAGCAGTTCTTC. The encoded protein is CSAPRLPSSYNEQFF.

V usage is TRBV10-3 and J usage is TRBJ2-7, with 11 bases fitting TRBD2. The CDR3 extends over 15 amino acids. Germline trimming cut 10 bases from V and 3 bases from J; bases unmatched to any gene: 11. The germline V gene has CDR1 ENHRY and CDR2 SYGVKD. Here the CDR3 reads CATGRPSGGHYEQYF. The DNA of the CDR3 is TGTGCCACCGGGCGCCCTAGCGGGGGGCACTACGAGCAGTACTTC.

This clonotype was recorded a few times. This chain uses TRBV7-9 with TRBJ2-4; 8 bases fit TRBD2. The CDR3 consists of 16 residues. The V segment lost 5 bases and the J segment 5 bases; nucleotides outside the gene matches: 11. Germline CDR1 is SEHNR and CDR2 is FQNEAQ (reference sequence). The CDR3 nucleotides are TGTGCCAGCAGCGGGCCCGGGACTAGAGTCCAAAACATTCAGTACTTC. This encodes CASSGPGTRVQNIQYF.

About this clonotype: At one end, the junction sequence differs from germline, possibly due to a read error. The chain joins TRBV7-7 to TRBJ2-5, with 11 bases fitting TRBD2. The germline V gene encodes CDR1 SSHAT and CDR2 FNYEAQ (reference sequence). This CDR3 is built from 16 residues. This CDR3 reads CASSWGTSGPSETQYF. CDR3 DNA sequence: TGTGCTAGCAGCTGGGGGACTAGCGGACCGTCGGAGACCCAGTACTTC. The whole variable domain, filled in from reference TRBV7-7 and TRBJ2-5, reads GAGVSQSPRYKVTKRGQDVTLRCDPISSHATLYWYQQALGQGPEFLTYFNYEAQPDKSGLPSDRFSAERPEGSISTLTIQRTEQRDSAMYRCASSWGTSGPSETQYFGPGTRLLVL.

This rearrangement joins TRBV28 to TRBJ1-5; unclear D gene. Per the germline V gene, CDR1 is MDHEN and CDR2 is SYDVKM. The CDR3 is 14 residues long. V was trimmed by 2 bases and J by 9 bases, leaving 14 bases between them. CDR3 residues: CASSLGPPVRPQHF. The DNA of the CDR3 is TGTGCCAGCAGTTTAGGGCCGCCGGTGAGGCCCCAGCATTTT.

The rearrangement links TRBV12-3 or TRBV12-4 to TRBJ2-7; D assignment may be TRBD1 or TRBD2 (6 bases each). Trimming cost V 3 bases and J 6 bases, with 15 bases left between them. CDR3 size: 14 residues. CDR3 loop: CASSFAGGGAEQYF. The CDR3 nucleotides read TGTGCCAGCAGTTTTGCTGGGGGCGGGGCCGAGCAGTACTTC.

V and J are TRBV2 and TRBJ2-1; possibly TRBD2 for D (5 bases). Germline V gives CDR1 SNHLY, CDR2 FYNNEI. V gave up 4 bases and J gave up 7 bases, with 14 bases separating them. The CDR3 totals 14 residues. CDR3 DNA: TGTGCCAGCAGTGTGTCTAGCTGGGTGAATGAGCAGTTCTTC. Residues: CASSVSSWVNEQFF.

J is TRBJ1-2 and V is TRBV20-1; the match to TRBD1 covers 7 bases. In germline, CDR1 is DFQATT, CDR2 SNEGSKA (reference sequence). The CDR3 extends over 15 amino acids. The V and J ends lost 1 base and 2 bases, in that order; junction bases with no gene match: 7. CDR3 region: CSARGSGGRNYGYTF. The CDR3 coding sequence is TGCAGTGCTAGAGGATCAGGGGGGAGGAACTATGGCTACACCTTC.

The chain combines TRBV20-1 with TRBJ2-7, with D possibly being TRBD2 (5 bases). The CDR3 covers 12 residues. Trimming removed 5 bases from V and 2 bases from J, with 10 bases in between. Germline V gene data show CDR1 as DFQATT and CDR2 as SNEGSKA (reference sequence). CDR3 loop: CSAPREPYEQYF. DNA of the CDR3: TGCAGTGCTCCCCGGGAACCCTACGAGCAGTACTTC.

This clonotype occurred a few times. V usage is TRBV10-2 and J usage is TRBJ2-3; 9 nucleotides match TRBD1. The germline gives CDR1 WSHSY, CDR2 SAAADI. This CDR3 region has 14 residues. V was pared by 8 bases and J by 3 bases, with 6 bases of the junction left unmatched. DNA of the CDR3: TGCGCCAGCGGGGACAGGGTATTGACAGATACGCAGTATTTT. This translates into CASGDRVLTDTQYF.

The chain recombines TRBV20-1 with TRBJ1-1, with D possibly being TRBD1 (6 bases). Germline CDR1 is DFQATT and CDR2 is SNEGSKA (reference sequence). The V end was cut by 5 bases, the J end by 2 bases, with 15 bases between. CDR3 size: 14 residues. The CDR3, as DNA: TGCAGTGCTCAGCAACAGGGCCCTAACACTGAAGCTTTCTTT. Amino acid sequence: CSAQQQGPNTEAFF.

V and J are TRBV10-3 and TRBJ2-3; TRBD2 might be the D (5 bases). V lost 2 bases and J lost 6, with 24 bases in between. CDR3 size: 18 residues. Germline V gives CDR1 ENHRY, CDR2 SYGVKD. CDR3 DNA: TGTGCCATCAGTGAGCCTGTCTCGGGGTACGAATCCACGGATACGCAGTATTTT. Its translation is CAISEPVSGYESTDTQYF.

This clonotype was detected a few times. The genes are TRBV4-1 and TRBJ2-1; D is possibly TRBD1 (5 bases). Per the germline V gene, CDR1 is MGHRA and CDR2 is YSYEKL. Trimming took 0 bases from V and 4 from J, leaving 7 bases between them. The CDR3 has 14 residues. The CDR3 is CASSQDREYNEQFF. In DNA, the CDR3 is TGCGCCAGCAGCCAAGACAGGGAATACAATGAGCAGTTCTTC.

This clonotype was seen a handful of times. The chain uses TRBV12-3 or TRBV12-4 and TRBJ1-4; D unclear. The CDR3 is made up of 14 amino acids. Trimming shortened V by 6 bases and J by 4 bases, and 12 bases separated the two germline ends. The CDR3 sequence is CASSQAAVNEKLFF. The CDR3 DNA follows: TGTGCCAGCAGCCAAGCGGCGGTTAATGAAAAACTGTTTTTT.

The CDR3 sequence: CASSQVTGGGKNIQYF. The CDR3 nucleotides are TGCGCCAGCAGCCAAGTGACAGGGGGAGGCAAAAACATTCAGTACTTC. V and J are TRBV4-1 and TRBJ2-4; 9 bases are shared with TRBD1. V lost 1 base, J lost 3 bases, and 4 bases stayed unmatched. CDR3 size: 16 residues. CDR1 and CDR2 (germline): MGHRA, YSYEKL.

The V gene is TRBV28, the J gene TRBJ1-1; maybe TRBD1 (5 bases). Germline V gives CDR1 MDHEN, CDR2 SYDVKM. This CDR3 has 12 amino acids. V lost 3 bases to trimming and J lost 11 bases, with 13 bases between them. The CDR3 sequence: CASSFTKGEAFF. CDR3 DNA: TGTGCCAGCAGTTTCACCAAAGGGGAGGCTTTCTTT.

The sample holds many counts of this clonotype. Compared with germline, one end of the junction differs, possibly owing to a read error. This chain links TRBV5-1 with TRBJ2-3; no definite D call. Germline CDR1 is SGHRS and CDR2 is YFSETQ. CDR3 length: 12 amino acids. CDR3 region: CASSSSTDTQYF. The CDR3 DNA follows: TGTGCCAGCAGCTCTAGCACAGATACGCAGTATTTT.

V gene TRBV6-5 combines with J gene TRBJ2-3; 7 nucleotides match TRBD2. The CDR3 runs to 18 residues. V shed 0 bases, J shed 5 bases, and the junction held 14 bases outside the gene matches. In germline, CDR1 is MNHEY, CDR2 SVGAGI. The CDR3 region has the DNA TGTGCCAGCAGTTACTCGAGAAGGGCGGGAGTTCGAGGAGATACGCAGTATTTT. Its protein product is CASSYSRRAGVRGDTQYF.

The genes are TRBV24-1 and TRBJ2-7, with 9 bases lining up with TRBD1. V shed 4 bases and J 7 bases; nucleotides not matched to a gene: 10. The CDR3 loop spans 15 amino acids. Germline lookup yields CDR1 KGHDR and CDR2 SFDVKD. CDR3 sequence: CATSEPGQGYNEQYF. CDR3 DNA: TGTGCCACCAGTGAGCCGGGACAGGGCTACAATGAGCAGTACTTC.

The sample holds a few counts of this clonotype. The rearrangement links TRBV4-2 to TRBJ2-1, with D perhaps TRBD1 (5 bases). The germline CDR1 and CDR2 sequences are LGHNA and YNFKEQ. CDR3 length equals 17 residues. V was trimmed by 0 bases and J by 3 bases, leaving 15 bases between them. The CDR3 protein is CASSQDTRVGNYNEQFF. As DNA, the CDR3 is TGTGCCAGCAGCCAAGACACCAGGGTGGGGAACTACAATGAGCAGTTCTTC.

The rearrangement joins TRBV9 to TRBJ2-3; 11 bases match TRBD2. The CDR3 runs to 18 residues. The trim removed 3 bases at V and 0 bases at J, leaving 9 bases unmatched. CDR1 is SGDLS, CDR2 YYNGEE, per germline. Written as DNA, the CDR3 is TGTGCCAGCAGCGACCCGGGACTAGCGGCCTCTAGCACAGATACGCAGTATTTT. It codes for CASSDPGLAASSTDTQYF.

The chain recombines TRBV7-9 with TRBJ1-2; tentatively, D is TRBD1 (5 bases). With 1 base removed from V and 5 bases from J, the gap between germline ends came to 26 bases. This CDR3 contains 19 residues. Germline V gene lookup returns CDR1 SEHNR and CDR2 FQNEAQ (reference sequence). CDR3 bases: TGTGCCAGCAGCTTAGGCAGGGTTCGAGATCACGATCGGGAATATGGCTACACCTTC. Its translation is CASSLGRVRDHDREYGYTF.

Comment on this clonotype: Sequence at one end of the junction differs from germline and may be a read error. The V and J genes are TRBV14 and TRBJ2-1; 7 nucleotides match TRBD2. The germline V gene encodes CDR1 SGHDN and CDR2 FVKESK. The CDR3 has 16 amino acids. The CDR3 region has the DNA TGTGCCAGCAGCCTTAGCGGGCGGAGCTCCTTCAATGAGCAGTTCTTC. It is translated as CASSLSGRSSFNEQFF.

CDR3 coding DNA: TGTGCCAGCAGCCCATTAGGGGTAGCGGAATCCTACGAGCAGTACTTC. It translates to CASSPLGVAESYEQYF. This rearrangement joins TRBV5-4 to TRBJ2-7, with D possibly TRBD2 on 6 matching bases. Germline V gene sequence: CDR1 SGHNT, CDR2 YYREEE (reference sequence). The CDR3 is made up of 16 amino acids. Deletions cut 4 bases from V and 1 base from J, with 18 bases between.

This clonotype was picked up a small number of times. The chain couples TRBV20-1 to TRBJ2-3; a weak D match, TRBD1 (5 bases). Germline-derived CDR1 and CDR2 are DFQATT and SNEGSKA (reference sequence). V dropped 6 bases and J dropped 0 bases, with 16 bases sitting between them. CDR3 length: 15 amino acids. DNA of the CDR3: TGCAGTGCCCCAATTGGGGCCTCTAGCACAGATACGCAGTATTTT. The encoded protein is CSAPIGASSTDTQYF.